This T cell receptor (beta chain) was retrieved from a study of blood T cells in healthy people across ages (dated by TCRdb to between 2014 and 2017). Describing the broader study: In model experiments, template switching captured roughly one uniquely barcoded TCR beta cDNA molecule for every two T cells. Donors of different ages were randomly distributed across sequencing lanes to avoid experimental bias. The donors were divided into four age groups: young (average approximately 17 years), middle-aged (about 39), aged (approximately 64) and long-lived (82). To track age-related changes in TCR beta repertoire diversity, the study relied on deep sequencing normalized with unique cDNA molecular identifiers. Using the same blood draw, the study looked at two additional independent replicas of 1 million unique cDNA reads for two donors, one aged 18 to 29 and the other aged 80 or older. Points the paper makes about the study in general: Estimates of total diversity based on one million sequenced T cells were considered lower bounds and underestimates. A strong correlation was found between observed TCR beta diversity and the percentage of naive T cells measured by flow cytometry. Observed TCR beta diversity per million T cells fell roughly linearly with age, and a significant reduction was already apparent by age about 38. Since profiling was done on bulk unsorted PBMCs, naive and antigen-experienced compartments could not be conclusively compared. Compared with the aged group, the long-lived group had more naive CD4+ T cells, fewer expanded clones and increased TCR diversity, a pattern suggesting age selection. Because donor CMV infection status was unknown, age-related changes in expanded clonotypes were potentially confounded.

Libraries were constructed by 5' RACE. Reads for this sample came from an Illumina HiSeq 2500. A second roughly 6 to 12 cycle PCR used a sample-barcoded 5' primer and a J-beta primer mix. A template-switch 5' adaptor carrying 12 random nucleotides introduced a unique molecular identifier onto each TCR beta cDNA molecule. Each sample yielded at least 2.5 million CDR3-containing paired-end reads. All of the RNA was converted into first-strand cDNA using the Mint cDNA synthesis kit, with a TRBC-specific oligonucleotide serving as the primer. Following uracil-DNA glycosylase treatment, a first 18-cycle PCR with universal primers M1SS and BC2_uni_R was performed on all cDNA. The authors' pipeline ran thus. Each sample was normalized by randomly selecting 1 million high-quality reads, each carrying a distinct molecular identifier. Reads with shared molecular identifiers were discarded instead of being binned into consensus sequences. MiTCR, set to a Q25 quality threshold and the strictest error-elimination algorithm, was used for CDR3 identification, clonotype clustering and error correction. A nonparametric unseen species model using Euler transformation provided a lower-bound estimate of total TCR beta diversity. TCRdb reanalyzed the raw reads on its own, using fastp at Q25 for trimming and MiXCR for clone calling, and kept in-frame beta chains. Each CDR3 protein appears once, grouped with its most common genes and DNA. The V and J calls were not made by the authors but by TCRdb's processing. The sample profile shows about 2 million distinct CDR3 sequences; roughly 49% of them were found once. Jointly, the top ten make up 2.1% of the sample.

Taken from the germline V gene, the CDR1 and CDR2 loops are SGHVT and SQSDAQ. From V the trimming removes 0 bases and from J it removes 6 bases, while the gene matches leave 12 bases of the junction unaccounted for. The cysteine opens and the phenylalanine closes a CDR3 of 18 amino acids. The sequence is cut down to CDR3 DNA, 54 bases in frame from base 1. Donors were a few dozen systemically healthy Caucasian individuals from Russia aged roughly 6 to 90 years. Each donor gave ten milliliters of peripheral blood, collected into EDTA-treated Vacutainer tubes. Ficoll-Paque density-gradient centrifugation was used to isolate PBMCs, with at least 6 million per sample. Total RNA was extracted from PBMCs with Trizol reagent, with at least 6 micrograms obtained per sample. For every donor, an aliquot of PBMCs went through flow cytometry to measure the percentages of naive CD45RAhigh/CD27high T cells. In the case of this clonotype: This receptor's antigen is unknown. Base-call qualities are not available, and no considerably larger clone is one nucleotide away.

The sample taken for sequencing was blood. The TCR originated in a woman aged 40 to 50 in good health. This chain joins TRBV7-4 to TRBJ2-3; 10 middle bases align to TRBD1. The base sequence is TGTGCCAGCAGCTTAGCGCTCCAGGGGACAGGGGAGGGGGATACGCAGTATTTT. This sequence encodes CASSLALQGTGEGDTQYF.